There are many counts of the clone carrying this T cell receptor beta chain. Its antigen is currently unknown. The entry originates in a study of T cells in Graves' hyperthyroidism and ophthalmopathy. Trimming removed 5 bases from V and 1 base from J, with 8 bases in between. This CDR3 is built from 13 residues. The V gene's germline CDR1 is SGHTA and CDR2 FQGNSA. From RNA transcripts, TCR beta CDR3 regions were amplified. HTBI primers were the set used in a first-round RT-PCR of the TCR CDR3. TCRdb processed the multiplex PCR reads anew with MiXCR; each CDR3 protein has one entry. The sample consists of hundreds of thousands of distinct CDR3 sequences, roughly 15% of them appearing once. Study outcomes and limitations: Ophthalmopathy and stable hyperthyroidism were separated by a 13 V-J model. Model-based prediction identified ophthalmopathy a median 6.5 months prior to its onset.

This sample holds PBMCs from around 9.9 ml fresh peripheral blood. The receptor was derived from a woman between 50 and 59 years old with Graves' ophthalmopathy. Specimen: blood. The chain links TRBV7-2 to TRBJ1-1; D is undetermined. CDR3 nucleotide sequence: TGTGCCAGCAGCGAAACACAGAACACTGAAGCTTTCTTT. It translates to CASSETQNTEAFF.